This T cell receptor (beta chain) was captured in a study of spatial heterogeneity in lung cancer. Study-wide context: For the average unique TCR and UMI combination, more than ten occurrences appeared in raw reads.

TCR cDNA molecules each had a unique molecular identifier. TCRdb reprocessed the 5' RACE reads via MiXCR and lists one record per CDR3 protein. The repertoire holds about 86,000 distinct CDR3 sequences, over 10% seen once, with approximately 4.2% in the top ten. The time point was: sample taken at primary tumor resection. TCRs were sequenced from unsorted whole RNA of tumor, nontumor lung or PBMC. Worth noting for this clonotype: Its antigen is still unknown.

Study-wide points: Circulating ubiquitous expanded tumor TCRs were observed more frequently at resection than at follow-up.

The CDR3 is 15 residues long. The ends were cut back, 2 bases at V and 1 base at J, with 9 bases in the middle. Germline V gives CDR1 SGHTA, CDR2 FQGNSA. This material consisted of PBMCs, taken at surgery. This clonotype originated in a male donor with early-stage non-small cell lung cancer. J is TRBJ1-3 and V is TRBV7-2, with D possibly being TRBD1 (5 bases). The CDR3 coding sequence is TGTGCCAGCAGCTTAAACCGGGGGTCTGGAAACACCATATATTTT. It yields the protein CASSLNRGSGNTIYF.